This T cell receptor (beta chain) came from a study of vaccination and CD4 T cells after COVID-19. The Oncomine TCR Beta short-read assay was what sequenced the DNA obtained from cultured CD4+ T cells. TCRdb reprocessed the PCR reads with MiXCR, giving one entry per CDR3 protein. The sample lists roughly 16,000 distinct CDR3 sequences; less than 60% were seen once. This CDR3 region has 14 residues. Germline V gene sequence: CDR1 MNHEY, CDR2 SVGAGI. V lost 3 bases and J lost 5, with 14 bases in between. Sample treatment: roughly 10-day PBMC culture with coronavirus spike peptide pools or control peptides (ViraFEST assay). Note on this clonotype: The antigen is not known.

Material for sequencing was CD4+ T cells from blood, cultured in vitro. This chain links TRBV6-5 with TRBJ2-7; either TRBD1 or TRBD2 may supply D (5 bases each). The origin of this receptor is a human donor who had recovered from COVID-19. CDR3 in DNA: TGTGCCAGCAGTTATGGGGACCCCATGGACGAGCAGTACTTC. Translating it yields CASSYGDPMDEQYF.